The rows below give T cell receptor beta chains drawn from one sample of a study of cytomegalovirus exposure and HLA in healthy donors. The data were produced by immunoSEQ multiplex PCR, yet TCRdb's version contains in-frame clones alone and is incomplete. The sample includes hundreds of thousands of clones, roughly 89% seen only once; the top ten take 2.6%. Sequences were obtained from PBMCs. These receptors were collected from a man aged 18 to 29 in good health and CMV-seronegative. Each CDR3 is given with its conserved first and last residue. The order of the fields is D gene, CDR3 length, J gene, clone size, V gene, CDR3 DNA, CDR3 protein. D genes are given only for firm matches. Some rows mark clone size as missing; the rest say once, few, many or name a class of expanded clone.

>TRBD1|14|TRBJ1-1|.|TRBV2
TGTGCCAGCAGTAACCGGGACAGGGTAACTGAAGCTTTCTTT
CASSNRDRVTEAFF
>TRBD2|16|TRBJ2-7|.|TRBV7-9
TGTGCCAGCAGCTCGGGACTAGCGCCTCACTCCTACGAGCAGTACTTC
CASSSGLAPHSYEQYF
>TRBD1|18|TRBJ1-2|.|TRBV29-1
TGCAGCGTTGAACTTACCGAGCAGGGGGCGTTTTCAAGCTATGGCTACACCTTC
CSVELTEQGAFSSYGYTF
>TRBD1|15|TRBJ2-2|once|TRBV11-3
TGTGCCAGCAGCTCCGGGACAGGGGAGGACGGGGAGCTGTTTTTT
CASSSGTGEDGELFF
>.|14|TRBJ2-7|.|TRBV7-6
TGTGCCAGCAGCTCAGAACAGAGCTCCTACGAGCAGTACTTC
CASSSEQSSYEQYF
>.|12|TRBJ2-7|once|TRBV29-1
TGCAGCGTTGTTAGTCGGGTCAACGAGCAGTACTTC
CSVVSRVNEQYF
>.|15|TRBJ2-7|.|TRBV15
TGTGCCACCAGCAGAGGGACTTACCGTAGACACGAGCAGTACTTC
CATSRGTYRRHEQYF
>TRBD1|14|TRBJ2-7|.|TRBV19
TGTGCCAGTAGTAGGGACGGGACAGCCTACGAGCAGTACTTC
CASSRDGTAYEQYF
>.|15|TRBJ2-1|.|TRBV30
TGTGCCTGGAGTGTACTAAGCGGGCTCTACAATGAGCAGTTCTTC
CAWSVLSGLYNEQFF
>TRBD2|15|TRBJ2-7|once|TRBV5-6
TGTGCCAGCAGCTCTTTTAGCGGGGGGTACTACGAGCAGTACTTC
CASSSFSGGYYEQYF
>.|14|TRBJ2-4|.|TRBV5-4
TGTGCCAGCAGCAGTATCCAGGCCAAAAACATTCAGTACTTC
CASSSIQAKNIQYF
>.|15|TRBJ1-2|.|TRBV5-6
TGTGCCAGCAGCTTAAGCCGCGACATATACTATGGCTACACCTTC
CASSLSRDIYYGYTF
>TRBD2|15|TRBJ2-1|.|TRBV18
TGTGCCAGCTCACCTACTAGCGGGAGGATGAATGAGCAGTTCTTC
CASSPTSGRMNEQFF
>TRBD2|17|TRBJ2-3|.|TRBV5-4
TGTGCCAGCAGCTTGGGGGCTGGACTAGCCACCCCAGATACGCAGTATTTT
CASSLGAGLATPDTQYF
>.|15|TRBJ2-3|few|TRBV1
TGCACCAGCAGCCAAGGACTAGCGGGAGAAGCTACGCAGTATTTT
CTSSQGLAGEATQYF
>TRBD1|14|TRBJ1-5|few|TRBV19
TGTGCCAGCACAAGGGACAGGACCAATCAGCCCCAGCATTTT
CASTRDRTNQPQHF
>.|14|TRBJ2-7|.|TRBV7-2
TGTGCCAGCAGCACACCCGGGACACACTACGAGCAGTACTTC
CASSTPGTHYEQYF
>TRBD2|14|TRBJ2-5|.|TRBV5-1
TGCGCCAGCAGCCCCGGGGGGTTTCAAGAGACCCAGTACTTC
CASSPGGFQETQYF
>.|13|TRBJ2-1|once|TRBV2
TGTGCCAGCAGTGAAGGAGGGGGGGATGAGCAGTTCTTC
CASSEGGGDEQFF
>TRBD1|13|TRBJ2-2|once|TRBV5-6
TGTGCCAGCTTTAAGGGGGCCGCCGGGGAGCTGTTTTTT
CASFKGAAGELFF
>TRBD1|14|TRBJ2-5|.|TRBV5-1
TGCGCCAGCAGCCCGACAGGGCAGCCGGAGACCCAGTACTTC
CASSPTGQPETQYF
>.|12|TRBJ1-5|.|TRBV19
TGTGCCAGTAGGGCACCAAATCAGCCCCAGCATTTT
CASRAPNQPQHF
>.|15|TRBJ1-5|.|TRBV6-6
TGTGCCAGCAGTTACTCGATGTGGGAGAATCAGCCCCAGCATTTT
CASSYSMWENQPQHF
>TRBD1|14|TRBJ2-7|.|TRBV5-1
TGCGCCAGCAGCCAAGACAGGGGAGCGTACGAGCAGTACTTC
CASSQDRGAYEQYF
>.|15|TRBJ2-3|.|TRBV6-4
TGTGCCAGCAGCGCCGATTCGTCTAGCTCGGATACGCAGTATTTT
CASSADSSSSDTQYF
>.|17|TRBJ1-6|once|TRBV6-1
TGTGCCAGCAGTGAAAGAGGGCAAAGCTCCTATAATTCACCCCTCCACTTT
CASSERGQSSYNSPLHF
>.|15|TRBJ2-7|.|TRBV28
TGTGCCAGCAGTTTCCGGAGCGGAGGGAACTACGAGCAGTACTTC
CASSFRSGGNYEQYF
>TRBD2|15|TRBJ2-5|.|TRBV5-1
TGCGCCAGCAGCTGGGGGACTACCCTCCAAGAGACCCAGTACTTC
CASSWGTTLQETQYF
>.|13|TRBJ2-7|once|TRBV5-5
TGTGCCAGCAGCTTGGAACTAGATTTGGGGCAGTACTTC
CASSLELDLGQYF
>TRBD1|15|TRBJ2-7|.|TRBV6-1
TGTGCCAGCAGTGAACCGGGACAGGAGTCCTACGAGCAGTACTTC
CASSEPGQESYEQYF
>.|12|TRBJ2-2|.|TRBV6-1
TGTGCCAGCAGAGACAGGACCGGGGAGCTGTTTTTT
CASRDRTGELFF
>.|13|TRBJ1-2|.|TRBV7-9
TGTGCCAGCAGCTTAGGTCTGGGCACTGGCTACACCTTC
CASSLGLGTGYTF
>TRBD1|15|TRBJ2-7|.|TRBV5-4
TGTGCCAGCAGCTTAGGGACAGGGGGTAGGTACGAGCAGTACTTC
CASSLGTGGRYEQYF
>.|14|TRBJ1-2|.|TRBV7-8
TGTGCCAGCAGCTCGATCAGGGAGGGCTATGGCTACACCTTC
CASSSIREGYGYTF
>TRBD2|16|TRBJ2-1|once|TRBV13
TGTGCCAGCAGTTCCACGCGACTAGCGGGCCACAATGAGCAGTTCTTC
CASSSTRLAGHNEQFF
>TRBD2|16|TRBJ2-1|.|TRBV5-6
TGTGCCAGCAGCTCCCCGACTAGCGGGGATTACAATGAGCAGTTCTTC
CASSSPTSGDYNEQFF
>.|14|TRBJ1-2|.|TRBV5-6
TGTGCCAGCAGCTTGTTATCGGGGAGGTCAGGCTACACCTTC
CASSLLSGRSGYTF
>.|16|TRBJ1-4|.|TRBV19
TGTGCCAGTAGTCCTGGCGGGGGATCAACTAATGAAAAACTGTTTTTT
CASSPGGGSTNEKLFF
>.|13|TRBJ2-7|.|TRBV2
TGTGCCAGCAGTCCCTGGTCGGGGAACGAGCAGTACTTC
CASSPWSGNEQYF
>TRBD2|15|TRBJ2-3|.|TRBV6-1
TGTGCCAGCAGGGTTACTAGCGTATCCGGAGATACGCAGTATTTT
CASRVTSVSGDTQYF
>.|15|TRBJ2-7|.|TRBV28
TGTGCCAGCAGTTTAGTTGGGGATCGGGGGTACGAGCAGTACTTC
CASSLVGDRGYEQYF
>TRBD2|15|TRBJ2-2|.|TRBV5-1
TGCGCCAGCAGCTTGGATCTAGCGGCGACCGGGGAGCTGTTTTTT
CASSLDLAATGELFF
>.|12|TRBJ2-7|.|TRBV9
TGTGCCAGCAGCGTATTGACGGGGGAGCAGTACTTC
CASSVLTGEQYF
>.|14|TRBJ2-7|.|TRBV7-3
TGTGCCAGCAGCTTAAGTACAGGGAACGGCGAGCAGTACTTC
CASSLSTGNGEQYF
>TRBD1|15|TRBJ1-1|.|TRBV25-1
TGTGCCAGCAGTGTAACAGGGGCCATGAACACTGAAGCTTTCTTT
CASSVTGAMNTEAFF
>TRBD1|13|TRBJ2-7|.|TRBV28
TGTGCCACCTGGGTCAGGGGGTCCTACGAGCAGTACTTC
CATWVRGSYEQYF
>.|13|TRBJ1-1|few|TRBV4-2
TGTGCCAGCAGCCAAGCGGGGAACACTGAAGCTTTCTTT
CASSQAGNTEAFF
>TRBD1|11|TRBJ1-2|.|TRBV18
TGTGCCAGCGCGGGACAGGGTGGCTACACCTTC
CASAGQGGYTF
>TRBD1|15|TRBJ1-2|.|TRBV5-6
TGTGCCAGCAGCTCTCCGGGACAGGGTACGGGGGGCTACACCTTC
CASSSPGQGTGGYTF
>TRBD1|17|TRBJ2-4|.|TRBV14
TGTGCCAGCAGCCCGCAGGGACAGGGGCGCGCCAAAAACATTCAGTACTTC
CASSPQGQGRAKNIQYF
>.|14|TRBJ2-2|few|TRBV9
TGTGCCAGCAGCCCCGGACACCTCGCCGGGGAGCTGTTTTTT
CASSPGHLAGELFF
>.|15|TRBJ2-3|.|TRBV5-1
TGCGCCAGCAGTAAGGACACCCTCAGCACAGATACGCAGTATTTT
CASSKDTLSTDTQYF
>TRBD2|17|TRBJ2-1|.|TRBV4-3
TGCGCCAGCAGCCAAGAAGGCTCCAGCGGGGGTCTCGATGAGCAGTTCTTC
CASSQEGSSGGLDEQFF
>TRBD1|16|TRBJ1-5|once|TRBV4-2
TGTGCCAGCAGCCAAATGGTCGACAGGGGAGCTCAGCCCCAGCATTTT
CASSQMVDRGAQPQHF
>TRBD2|14|TRBJ2-3|.|TRBV7-3
TGTGCCAGCAGCTCTGGGGGGGGCACAGATACGCAGTATTTT
CASSSGGGTDTQYF
>.|14|TRBJ2-7|.|TRBV7-6
TGTGCCAGCAGCTTAAACCTCCTAGAGAGCGAGCAGTACTTC
CASSLNLLESEQYF
>TRBD1|18|TRBJ2-3|once|TRBV7-7
TGTGCCAGCAGCTTATTCTCTCCGGGACAGGGGCGCACAGATACGCAGTATTTT
CASSLFSPGQGRTDTQYF
>.|14|TRBJ2-7|.|TRBV19
TGTGCCAGTAGTATCGTCCCGTCCTCCTACGAGCAGTACTTC
CASSIVPSSYEQYF
>TRBD1|14|TRBJ1-2|.|TRBV6-5
TGTGCCAGCAGTTACGGACAGGCGGAGAGGGGCTACACCTTC
CASSYGQAERGYTF
>TRBD1|15|TRBJ2-3|.|TRBV2
TGTGCCAGCAGTGTTCGGGACAGGGGAGGAGATACGCAGTATTTT
CASSVRDRGGDTQYF